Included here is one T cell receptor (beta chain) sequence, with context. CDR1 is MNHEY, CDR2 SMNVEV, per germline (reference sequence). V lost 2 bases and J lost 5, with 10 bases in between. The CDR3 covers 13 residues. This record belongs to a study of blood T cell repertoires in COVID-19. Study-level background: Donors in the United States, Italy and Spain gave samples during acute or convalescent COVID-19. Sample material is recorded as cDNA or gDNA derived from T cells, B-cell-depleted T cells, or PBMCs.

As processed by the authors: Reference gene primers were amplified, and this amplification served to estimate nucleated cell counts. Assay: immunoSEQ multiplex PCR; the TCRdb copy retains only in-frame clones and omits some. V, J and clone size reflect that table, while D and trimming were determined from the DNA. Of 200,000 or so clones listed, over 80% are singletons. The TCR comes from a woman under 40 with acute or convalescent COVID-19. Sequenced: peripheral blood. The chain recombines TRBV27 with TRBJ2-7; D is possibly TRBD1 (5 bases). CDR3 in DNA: TGTGCCAGCAGTTTAACCAGGGTAAACGAGCAGTACTTC. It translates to CASSLTRVNEQYF.